This is a list of T cell receptor beta chains from one sample in a study of T cell responses to AZD1222 COVID-19 vaccine. Only in-frame clones appear in the TCRdb table, and some are missing; sequencing was by immunoSEQ multiplex PCR. Of about 84,000 clones in the sample, 75% to 90% were seen once. The sample in question was peripheral blood, obtained on day 0 of AZD1222 vaccination. These receptor sequences come from an adult in good health. Each CDR3 is given with its conserved first and last residue. A D gene is named only where the DNA matches it firmly. Not all rows give a size; the values are once, few, many and, for expanded clones, a class.

.,.,TRBV3-1/TRBV3-2,TRBJ1-1,TGTGCCAGCAGCCCCCCGGGGGCTGAGATTGAAGCTTTCTTT,CASSPPGAEIEAFF
.,.,TRBV5-1,TRBJ2-5,TGCGCCAGCAGCTTGGGACTGGAACAAGAGACCCAGTACTTC,CASSLGLEQETQYF
.,.,TRBV5-1,TRBJ2-7,TGCGCCAGCAGCTTAGGAGGGGAGACGTTTCCCTACGAGCAGTACTTC,CASSLGGETFPYEQYF
.,TRBD2,TRBV28,TRBJ2-7,TGTGCCAGCAGTTTAGGGACTAGCGGGTACATCTACGAGCAGTACTTC,CASSLGTSGYIYEQYF
.,.,TRBV24-1,TRBJ1-5,TGTGCCACCAGCCAGGAAGGAGACTTCAATCAGCCCCAGCATTTT,CATSQEGDFNQPQHF
.,TRBD2,TRBV10-1,TRBJ2-2,TGCGCCAGCAGTGCATACCTAGCGGGAGATGGTGGGGAGCTGTTTTTT,CASSAYLAGDGGELFF
.,TRBD1,TRBV7-2,TRBJ2-3,TGTGCCAGCAGCTTAGACAGGGGGCTGGGACGCGTTGGTACGCAGTATTTT,CASSLDRGLGRVGTQYF
.,.,TRBV7-2,TRBJ1-4,TGTGCCAGCAGCCCAAGGGGAGGGGGAAATGAAAAACTGTTTTTT,CASSPRGGGNEKLFF
.,.,TRBV5-1,TRBJ2-7,TGCGCCAGCAGCTTGGTTGAGGCCTCCTACGAGCAGTACTTC,CASSLVEASYEQYF
.,.,TRBV11-3,TRBJ2-1,TGTGCCAGCAGCCTTGGGACAAGGGACAATGAGCAGTTCTTC,CASSLGTRDNEQFF
.,TRBD2,TRBV11-1,TRBJ2-1,TGTGCCAGCAGCTTGTCCGGGGGAGGGAACAATGAGCAGTTCTTC,CASSLSGGGNNEQFF
.,TRBD2,TRBV7-6,TRBJ2-7,TGTGCCAGCAGCTTAGATGCGCGGGAGGGCCTTTACGAGCAGTACTTC,CASSLDAREGLYEQYF
many,TRBD2,TRBV28,TRBJ2-2,TGTGCCAGCAGTTCAGGGACCCAGCGGGAGATCTTCACCGGGGAGCTGTTTTTT,CASSSGTQREIFTGELFF
.,TRBD1,TRBV10-3,TRBJ2-1,TGTGCCATCACCCCTGGACAGGGGAAGGATGAGCAGTTCTTC,CAITPGQGKDEQFF
.,.,TRBV15,TRBJ2-5,TGTGCCACCAGCAGAGATCGACAGAGCCAGTACTTC,CATSRDRQSQYF
.,TRBD1,TRBV30,TRBJ2-7,TGTGCCTGGAGTCGCCCAGACAGGGCCTACGAGCAGTACTTC,CAWSRPDRAYEQYF
once,TRBD2,TRBV28,TRBJ2-1,TGTGCCAGCAGTTTCCACGGGAGGGCGGCCTACAATGAGCAGTTCTTC,CASSFHGRAAYNEQFF
.,TRBD1,TRBV6-2/TRBV6-3,TRBJ2-7,TGTGCCAGCAGTTCGGACAGGGTTCGCTACGAGCAGTACTTC,CASSSDRVRYEQYF
.,.,TRBV23-1,TRBJ1-1,TGCGCCAGCAGTCAATCTCCAGGGGCAGGAGGGAACACTGAAGCTTTCTTT,CASSQSPGAGGNTEAFF
once,.,TRBV12-3/TRBV12-4,TRBJ1-2,TGTGCCAGCAGTTTTCAATATGGCTACACCTTC,CASSFQYGYTF
few,.,TRBV2,TRBJ1-2,TGTGCCAGCAGTGAAGCGGGGGGGGACTATGGCTACACCTTC,CASSEAGGDYGYTF
.,TRBD2,TRBV9,TRBJ2-7,TGTGCCAGCAGCGTAGCGGGCGGGAGCCCTTACGAGCAGTACTTC,CASSVAGGSPYEQYF
once,TRBD2,TRBV28,TRBJ2-7,TGTGCCAGCGGAACACTAGCGGGAGTCTACGAGCAGTACTTC,CASGTLAGVYEQYF
.,.,TRBV5-1,TRBJ1-2,TGCGCCAGCAGCTTGAATGTGGATGGCTACACCTTC,CASSLNVDGYTF
.,TRBD1,TRBV11-3,TRBJ2-3,TGTGCCAGCGGACAGGGCAGTGGAGATACGCAGTATTTT,CASGQGSGDTQYF
.,.,TRBV9,TRBJ2-5,TGTGCCAGCAGCGTAGCGGGTAGTTTATATGAGACCCAGTACTTC,CASSVAGSLYETQYF
.,.,TRBV20-1,TRBJ2-7,TGCAGTGCTAGTCGGACTTCCTGGGCGCAGTACTTC,CSASRTSWAQYF
.,.,TRBV20-1,TRBJ1-2,TGCAGTGTCTCGGATCTTGGCTACACCTTC,CSVSDLGYTF
.,.,TRBV6-1,TRBJ2-3,TGTGCCAGCAGTGAACCCCGGGGAGGGGGTACAGATACGCAGTATTTT,CASSEPRGGGTDTQYF
once,.,TRBV15,TRBJ1-3,TGTGCCACCAGCATTTCGCAGGGGAGAAACACCATATATTTT,CATSISQGRNTIYF
.,.,TRBV6-1,TRBJ2-4,TGTGCCAGCAGTGAAGTCAGCCAGGGTACCAAAAACATTCAGTACTTC,CASSEVSQGTKNIQYF
.,.,TRBV28,TRBJ2-2,TGTGCCAGCAGTTGGTCAGGCTCGATCACCGGGGAGCTGTTTTTT,CASSWSGSITGELFF
.,.,TRBV11-2,TRBJ2-5,TGTGCCAGCAGCTTAGGGGATAAGGAGACCCAGTACTTC,CASSLGDKETQYF
.,.,TRBV10-3,TRBJ1-3,TGTGCCATCAGTGCCACCCTAGGACGGCACACCGGAGGCAACACCATATATTTT,CAISATLGRHTGGNTIYF
.,.,TRBV18,TRBJ1-2,TGTGCCAGCTCCCAGGGTGGAAACTATGGCTACACCTTC,CASSQGGNYGYTF
.,.,TRBV29-1,TRBJ2-7,TGCAGCGCACGGACAGAATACTACGAGCAGTACTTC,CSARTEYYEQYF
.,.,TRBV10-1,TRBJ2-1,TGCGCCAGCAGTGAGTCGTTAGGGGACAATGAGCAGTTCTTC,CASSESLGDNEQFF
.,TRBD1,TRBV28,TRBJ1-5,TGTGCCAGCAGTTGGACAGGGGGCTCGGCTCAGCCCCAGCATTTT,CASSWTGGSAQPQHF